These 21 T cell receptor beta chains share one sample of origin, sequenced in a study of cytomegalovirus exposure and HLA in healthy donors. The PCR contained 60 Vbeta and 13 Jbeta primers. The protocol was immunoSEQ multiplex PCR, while the TCRdb copy is restricted to in-frame clones and leaves out a portion. The sample records 150,000 or so clones, just under 80% being singletons. The specimen was PBMCs. The origin of the receptors is a woman aged 45-60 years in good health and CMV-seropositive.

V usage is TRBV7-9 and J usage is TRBJ1-5; 7 bases line up with TRBD1. The J segment lost 0 bases and the V segment lost 1 base, leaving 12 bases of the junction unmatched. Germline V lookup: CDR1 SEHNR, CDR2 FQNEAQ (reference sequence). This CDR3 region has 19 residues. CDR3 loop: CASSLEGRDSSYSNQPQHF. CDR3 coding DNA: TGTGCCAGCAGCTTAGAAGGCCGGGACAGCTCTTATAGCAATCAGCCCCAGCATTTT.

The genes are TRBV2 and TRBJ1-1; a weak D match, TRBD1 (6 bases). V was pared by 6 bases and J by 1 base, with 12 bases between. CDR1 is SNHLY and CDR2 is FYNNEI in the germline V gene. The CDR3 runs 14 residues. This CDR3 is CASRQQGPNTEAFF. Here the CDR3 DNA reads TGTGCCAGCAGACAACAGGGCCCGAACACTGAAGCTTTCTTT.

This clone was picked up a small number of times. The J gene is TRBJ1-2, the V gene TRBV9; no firm D call. V lost 4 bases and J lost 8, with 9 bases in between. CDR1 and CDR2 from the germline V gene are SGDLS and YYNGEE. There are 11 residues in the CDR3. The DNA for the CDR3 is TGTGCCAGCAGCTCACCGGAGGGCTACACCTTC. This encodes CASSSPEGYTF. Combining the CDR3 with reference TRBV9 and TRBJ1-2 gives the whole variable domain DSGVTQTPKHLITATGQRVTLRCSPRSGDLSVYWYQQSLDQGLQFLIQYYNGEERAKGNILERFSAQQFPDLHSELNLSSLELGDSALYFCASSSPEGYTFGSGTRLTVV.

This clone appeared a few times. The chain employs TRBV5-6 and TRBJ2-7; maybe TRBD1 (6 bases). Germline CDR1 reads SGHDT; CDR2 reads YYEEEE. CDR3 length: 14 amino acids. V was cut by 4 bases and J by 4 bases, with 15 bases left in between. The CDR3 loop reads CASSPGVERYEQYF. As DNA, the CDR3 is TGTGCCAGCAGCCCAGGGGTTGAACGTTACGAGCAGTACTTC.

In the case of this clone: Other DNA sequences in the sample encode the same CDR3. This chain connects TRBV27 to TRBJ1-5; no clear D. The CDR3 consists of 12 residues. Germline CDR1 reads MNHEY; CDR2 reads SMNVEV (reference sequence). The V end was cut by 4 bases, the J end by 2 bases, with 3 bases between. CDR3 sequence: CASSSGNQPQHF. The CDR3 nucleotides read TGTGCCAGCAGTTCTGGCAATCAGCCCCAGCATTTT.

The CDR3 region has the DNA TGTGCCAGCAGCTTGGCTAGCGGGAGTTCCTACGAGCAGTACTTC. Its translation: CASSLASGSSYEQYF. V gene TRBV11-2 combines with J gene TRBJ2-7, with 10 bases that match TRBD2. CDR3 length: 15 residues. Germline CDR1 and CDR2: SGHAT and FQNNGV. The V gene end was trimmed by 3 bases and the J gene end by 1 base; junction bases not matched to a gene: 3.

The chain is built from TRBV11-2 and TRBJ1-2; 7 bases fit TRBD1. V shed 5 bases and J 9 bases; nucleotides not matched to a gene: 6. Germline V lookup: CDR1 SGHAT, CDR2 FQNNGV. CDR3 length: 12 amino acids. Here the CDR3 DNA reads TGTGCCAGCAGCCCATGGACAGGCAGCTACACCTTC. Translating it yields CASSPWTGSYTF. Combining the CDR3 with reference TRBV11-2 and TRBJ1-2 gives the whole variable domain EAGVAQSPRYKIIEKRQSVAFWCNPISGHATLYWYQQILGQGPKLLIQFQNNGVVDDSQLPKDRFSAERLKGVDSTLKIQPAKLEDSAVYLCASSPWTGSYTFGSGTRLTVV.

This clone has a single count. The rearrangement uses TRBV27 and TRBJ1-6; D may be TRBD1 (5 bases). The CDR3 contains 14 residues. V was clipped by 5 bases and J by 4 bases, with 9 bases between them. Germline V lookup: CDR1 MNHEY, CDR2 SMNVEV (reference sequence). CDR3 sequence: CASSPREYNSPLHF. The DNA for the CDR3 is TGTGCCAGCAGTCCCAGGGAATATAATTCACCCCTCCACTTT.

The chain recombines TRBV15 with TRBJ2-7, with 14 bases aligning to TRBD2. Germline V gives CDR1 LNHNV, CDR2 YYDKDF (reference sequence). With V trimmed by 4 bases and J by 2 bases, 7 bases remained unmatched. The CDR3 runs 17 residues. The CDR3 coding sequence is TGTGCCACCAGCACGCGGACTAGCGGGAGGATTACCTACGAGCAGTACTTC. Translation gives CATSTRTSGRITYEQYF.

This clone occurred a few times. The chain links TRBV7-6 to TRBJ2-1; 8 bases match TRBD1. The V gene end was trimmed by 1 base and the J gene end by 2 bases; junction bases not matched to a gene: 4. The CDR3 is 16 residues long. CDR1 is SGHVS, CDR2 FNYEAQ, per germline. CDR3 amino acids: CASSLGTGSTYNEQFF. CDR3 DNA: TGTGCCAGCAGCTTAGGGACAGGGTCCACCTACAATGAGCAGTTCTTC.

The chain uses TRBV9 and TRBJ2-1; D might be TRBD2 (6 bases). The V end was cut by 2 bases, the J end by 5 bases, with 11 bases between. CDR1 and CDR2 from the germline V gene are SGDLS and YYNGEE. The CDR3 is 14 residues long. The DNA of the CDR3 is TGTGCCAGCAGCGTGAGCGGGTCGAACAATGAGCAGTTCTTC. Translating gives CASSVSGSNNEQFF. The full variable domain, rest sourced from reference TRBV9 and TRBJ2-1, is DSGVTQTPKHLITATGQRVTLRCSPRSGDLSVYWYQQSLDQGLQFLIQYYNGEERAKGNILERFSAQQFPDLHSELNLSSLELGDSALYFCASSVSGSNNEQFFGPGTRLTVL.

The V gene is TRBV11-3, the J gene TRBJ1-6, with TRBD1 matching 11 bases. Trimming took 6 bases from V and 10 from J; bases not matched to a gene: 5. This CDR3 is built from 14 residues. Germline V gives CDR1 SGHNT, CDR2 YENEEA. The CDR3 sequence: CASRPRTGGSPLHF. The CDR3 DNA is TGTGCCAGCAGGCCGCGGACAGGGGGCTCACCCCTCCACTTT.

The J gene is TRBJ2-4, the V gene TRBV19; 9 bases agree with TRBD2. V lost 6 bases to trimming and J lost 1 base; unmatched junction nucleotides: 13. This CDR3 has 18 amino acids. Germline V gene sequence: CDR1 LNHDA, CDR2 SQIVND (reference sequence). The CDR3 region has the DNA TGTGCCAGTAGCACCTTGCGGGGGGGACCCGGGGCCAAAAACATTCAGTACTTC. Translation gives CASSTLRGGPGAKNIQYF.

The chain is built from TRBV27 and TRBJ2-7; D remains ambiguous. CDR1 MNHEY and CDR2 SMNVEV come from the germline V gene (reference sequence). The CDR3 covers 10 residues. V gave up 8 bases and J gave up 3 bases, with 5 bases separating them. In DNA form, the CDR3 reads TGTGCCAGCGCGTTCTACGAGCAGTACTTC. This codes for CASAFYEQYF.

Comment on this clone: A junction boundary mismatches the germline segment, possibly from a read error. The chain has TRBV5-1 and TRBJ2-6, with D possibly matching TRBD2 (6 bases). The germline V gene has CDR1 SGHRS and CDR2 YFSETQ. CDR3 length: 15 residues. The CDR3 spells CASSLRRAGANGLTF. The CDR3 DNA reads as TGCGCCAGCAGCTTGCGGAGGGCCGGGGCCAACGGCCTGACTTTC.

The gene calls are TRBV30 and TRBJ1-2; 8 bases line up with TRBD1. Trimming removed 5 bases from V and 8 bases from J; junction bases left unmatched: 10. CDR3 size: 13 residues. Germline CDR1 is GTSNPN and CDR2 is SVGIG (reference sequence). Here the CDR3 DNA reads TGTGCCTGGGGGACCACAGGGGGAGAAGGCTACACCTTC. It specifies CAWGTTGGEGYTF.

V is TRBV7-2 and J is TRBJ2-1, with no clear D. CDR1 SGHTA and CDR2 FQGNSA come from the germline V gene. This CDR3 region has 13 residues. Trimming took off 7 bases at V and 0 bases at J, with 7 bases between the two ends. Here the CDR3 reads CASTVNSYNEQFF. CDR3 DNA: TGTGCCAGCACCGTAAACTCCTACAATGAGCAGTTCTTC.

The gene calls are TRBV4-3 and TRBJ1-1; D might be TRBD1 (5 bases). This CDR3 spans 14 amino acids. In germline, CDR1 is LGHNA, CDR2 YSLEER. Trimming took 5 bases from V and 4 from J, leaving 14 bases between them. CDR3 bases: TGCGCCAGCAGCGAAATCAGGGAGGCCACTGAAGCTTTCTTT. This gives the protein CASSEIREATEAFF.

The chain carries TRBV18 and TRBJ1-4, with 9 bases aligning to TRBD1. V shed 4 bases, J shed 2 bases, and the junction held 5 bases outside the gene matches. The germline CDR1 and CDR2 sequences are KGHSH and LQKENI. This CDR3 has 16 amino acids. The chain's CDR3 is CASSQGQGATNEKLFF. CDR3 DNA sequence: TGTGCCAGCTCACAGGGACAGGGAGCTACTAATGAAAAACTGTTTTTT.

The chain links TRBV11-2 to TRBJ2-5, with D hard to call. CDR3 size: 13 residues. Germline V gene lookup returns CDR1 SGHAT and CDR2 FQNNGV. Deletions cut 5 bases from V and 5 bases from J, with 12 bases between. The CDR3 spells CASSPYPRETQYF. For the CDR3, the DNA is TGTGCCAGCAGCCCCTACCCACGCGAGACCCAGTACTTC.

V is TRBV4-3 and J is TRBJ2-7; D gene unclear. V was clipped by 2 bases and J by 0 bases, with 8 bases between them. The CDR3 runs 14 residues. In germline, CDR1 is LGHNA, CDR2 YSLEER. Written as DNA, the CDR3 is TGCGCCAGCAGCCAACACTTCTCCTCCTACGAGCAGTACTTC. It specifies CASSQHFSSYEQYF.